One sample yielded the 28 T cell receptor beta chains listed below, sequenced in a study of OX40 agonist ivuxolimab in advanced cancers. The repertoire was sequenced with immunoSEQ multiplex PCR; TCRdb's copy has only in-frame clones and lacks some. The sample holds roughly 50,000 clones, 80% to 90% seen once. The sample here was CD4+ or CD8+ T cells sorted from blood, taken in a trial of the OX40 agonist ivuxolimab. All receptors come from an adult with an advanced solid tumor such as melanoma, head and neck, liver or kidney cancer.

The V call is TRBV9, the J call TRBJ2-7, with 7 bases identical to TRBD1. Germline CDR1 reads SGDLS; CDR2 reads YYNGEE. V gave up 0 bases and J gave up 2 bases; unmatched junction bases: 8. There are 16 residues in the CDR3. The CDR3 sequence is CASSVGGGAGAYEQYF. For the CDR3, the DNA is TGTGCCAGCAGCGTAGGAGGGGGCGCCGGGGCCTACGAGCAGTACTTC.

This clone was seen just once. This chain links TRBV2 with TRBJ1-2; D unresolved. This CDR3 has 14 residues. Trimming took 6 bases from V and 0 from J, leaving 11 bases between them. Germline V gene lookup returns CDR1 SNHLY and CDR2 FYNNEI. CDR3 sequence (DNA): TGTGCCAGCAGGGGAGTGAGTGCTAACTATGGCTACACCTTC. Translation gives CASRGVSANYGYTF.

This clone has just one count. The genes are TRBV9 and TRBJ2-3, with TRBD1 matching 10 bases. V lost 4 bases, J lost 5 bases, and 13 bases stayed unmatched. The germline V gene has CDR1 SGDLS and CDR2 YYNGEE. CDR3 length equals 17 residues. The CDR3 reads CASSTHPGTGDEDTQYF. Written as DNA, the CDR3 is TGTGCCAGCAGCACCCACCCCGGGACAGGGGATGAAGATACGCAGTATTTT.

This chain uses TRBV5-5 with TRBJ2-3, with D perhaps TRBD2 (6 bases). This CDR3 is 15 amino acids long. V lost 0 bases and J lost 2, with 10 bases in between. The V gene's germline CDR1 is SGHKS and CDR2 YYEKEE (reference sequence). The CDR3 DNA follows: TGTGCCAGCAGCTTGGTTAGCGGCCCCACAGATACGCAGTATTTT. It is translated as CASSLVSGPTDTQYF.

The chain carries TRBV5-6 and TRBJ2-7; D possibly matches TRBD1 or TRBD2 (5 bases each). The CDR3 is 12 residues long. From germline, CDR1 is SGHDT and CDR2 YYEEEE. The V end was cut by 0 bases, the J end by 11 bases, with 12 bases between. Here the CDR3 DNA reads TGTGCCAGCAGCTTGGCCGGGACCGCCGAGTACTTC. Its translation: CASSLAGTAEYF.

V and J are TRBV12-5 and TRBJ2-1, with D tentatively TRBD2 (5 bases). CDR1 is LGHNT and CDR2 is FRNRAP in the germline V gene. This CDR3 has 14 residues. Between the trimmed V and J ends, which lost 0 bases and 12 bases, there was a span of 15 bases. The CDR3 DNA reads TGTGCTAGTGGTTTGGTAGATGTAGGGAGCCGGCAGTTCTTC. Protein product: CASGLVDVGSRQFF. The full variable domain, completed using reference TRBV12-5 and TRBJ2-1, is DARVTQTPRHKVTEMGQEVTMRCQPILGHNTVFWYRQTMMQGLELLAYFRNRAPLDDSGMPKDRFSAEMPDATLATLKIQPSEPRDSAVYFCASGLVDVGSRQFFGPGTRLTVL.

The genes are TRBV21-1 and TRBJ2-5; the table's D call, TRBD2, was not checked against the DNA. TRBV21-1 is an annotated pseudogene. This CDR3 comprises 16 residues. Here the CDR3 reads CASRQPGLMYQETQYF. CDR3 in DNA: TGTGCCAGCAGACAACCGGGACTCATGTACCAAGAGACCCAGTACTTC.

The chain employs TRBV7-8 and TRBJ1-3; D remains unclear. V lost 0 bases to trimming and J lost 3 bases, with 12 bases between them. Germline V gives CDR1 SGHVS, CDR2 FQNEAQ. The CDR3 has 16 amino acids. The CDR3 nucleotides read TGTGCCAGCAGCTTAGCTTCGTACGGGGTTGGAAACACCATATATTTT. Amino acid sequence: CASSLASYGVGNTIYF.

For the CDR3, the DNA is TGTGCCAGCAGCTCACAGGGAAGGTATGGCTACACCTTC. Residues: CASSSQGRYGYTF. V gene TRBV11-3 combines with J gene TRBJ1-2, with D perhaps matching TRBD1 (6 bases). In germline, CDR1 is SGHNT, CDR2 YENEEA. CDR3 length: 13 residues. Trimming removed 4 bases at V and 5 bases at J, with 11 bases between.

J is TRBJ2-2 and V is TRBV7-8; TRBD2 aligns across 7 bases. Per the germline V gene, CDR1 is SGHVS and CDR2 is FQNEAQ. Trimming at V came to 7 bases and at J to 3 bases, leaving 5 bases not matched to a gene. This CDR3 region has 14 residues. CDR3 DNA sequence: TGTGCCAGCACCCCGGGACTATACACCGGGGAGCTGTTTTTT. Translated: CASTPGLYTGELFF.

The genes are TRBV15 and TRBJ1-5, with D possibly matching TRBD1 (6 bases). The ends were cut back, 4 bases at V and 4 bases at J, with 11 bases in the middle. The V gene's germline CDR1 is LNHNV and CDR2 YYDKDF (reference sequence). The CDR3 covers 14 residues. The CDR3 nucleotides are TGTGCCACCAGCACCCACAGGGTTAATCAGCCCCAGCATTTT. It codes for CATSTHRVNQPQHF. The full variable domain, with the rest looked up from reference TRBV15 and TRBJ1-5, is DAMVIQNPRYQVTQFGKPVTLSCSQTLNHNVMYWYQQKSSQAPKLLFHYYDKDFNNEADTPDNFQSRRPNTSFCFLDIRSPGLGDTAMYLCATSTHRVNQPQHFGDGTRLSIL.

The chain links TRBV27 to TRBJ2-1; D not certain. Germline-derived CDR1 and CDR2 are MNHEY and SMNVEV (reference sequence). The CDR3 runs 14 residues. Deletions cut 5 bases from V and 4 bases from J, with 12 bases between. The DNA of the CDR3 is TGTGCCAGCAGTCCCTCGGCCGGATACAATGAGCAGTTCTTC. It encodes CASSPSAGYNEQFF.

The J gene is TRBJ2-5, the V gene TRBV11-3, with TRBD2 identical over 8 bases. Germline CDR1 is SGHNT and CDR2 is YENEEA. This CDR3 is 17 amino acids long. The V segment lost 5 bases and the J segment 5 bases; nucleotides outside the gene matches: 16. The CDR3 sequence: CASSPRGGRIGGETQYF. The CDR3 DNA follows: TGTGCCAGCAGCCCGCGGGGCGGGAGGATCGGGGGGGAGACCCAGTACTTC.

The chain has TRBV19 and TRBJ1-3; no clear D. Looked up from germline, CDR1 is LNHDA and CDR2 is SQIVND (reference sequence). V lost 5 bases, J lost 0 bases, and 5 bases lay in between. The CDR3 covers 13 residues. CDR3 bases: TGTGCCAGTAGTCCCGGCTCTGGAAACACCATATATTTT. Its protein is CASSPGSGNTIYF.

This chain joins TRBV7-9 and TRBJ2-1; D not certain. The V end was cut by 1 base, the J end by 7 bases, with 5 bases between. CDR1 and CDR2 from the germline V gene are SEHNR and FQNEAQ (reference sequence). There are 12 residues in the CDR3. CDR3 bases: TGTGCCAGCAGCTTAGGGGCGAATGAGCAGTTCTTC. Protein: CASSLGANEQFF.

The rearrangement links TRBV4-1 to TRBJ2-7; 12 nucleotides line up with TRBD2. The CDR3 spans 16 residues. Germline V gene sequence: CDR1 MGHRA, CDR2 YSYEKL. After removal of 2 bases from V and 1 base from J, the junction contained 3 bases not matched to a gene. The CDR3, as DNA: TGCGCCAGCAGCCAAAGGACTAGCGGGGTGTCCTACGAGCAGTACTTC. It translates to CASSQRTSGVSYEQYF.

The chain couples TRBV7-6 to TRBJ1-4; D remains ambiguous. Germline CDR1 is SGHVS and CDR2 is FNYEAQ. This CDR3 is built from 14 residues. V was cut by 2 bases and J by 8 bases, with 12 bases left in between. Here the CDR3 DNA reads TGTGCCAGCAGCTTAAGGCGAGGATCCGAAAAACTGTTTTTT. Its translation: CASSLRRGSEKLFF.

J is TRBJ2-1 and V is TRBV5-4, with 10 bases aligning to TRBD2. Germline V gene data show CDR1 as SGHNT and CDR2 as YYREEE (reference sequence). There are 13 residues in the CDR3. V shed 4 bases and J 10 bases; nucleotides not matched to a gene: 5. The DNA for the CDR3 is TGTGCCAGCAGCCCAGCGGGGGGGCGGGAGCAGTTCTTC. Its protein product is CASSPAGGREQFF.

The rearrangement links TRBV6-5 to TRBJ2-5; 8 nucleotides align to TRBD1. J lost 3 bases, V lost 6 bases, and 6 bases had no gene match. The germline V gene has CDR1 MNHEY and CDR2 SVGAGI. The CDR3 loop spans 14 amino acids. This chain's CDR3 is CASSEETGEETQYF. The CDR3 coding sequence is TGTGCCAGCAGCGAGGAGACAGGGGAAGAGACCCAGTACTTC.

There are a few counts of this clone. This same CDR3 is encoded by further DNA sequences in the sample. The V and J genes are TRBV6-4 and TRBJ2-3; 7 bases line up with TRBD2. This CDR3 is built from 16 residues. V shed 4 bases, J shed 0 bases, and the junction held 7 bases outside the gene matches. Germline V gene lookup returns CDR1 MRHNA and CDR2 SNTAGT. CDR3 residues: CASSVEGGGSTDTQYF. The CDR3 bases are TGTGCCAGCAGTGTCGAAGGCGGGGGAAGCACAGATACGCAGTATTTT.

The chain couples TRBV7-2 to TRBJ2-7; a possible D gene is TRBD2 (5 bases). Trimming removed 10 bases from V and 3 bases from J, with 19 bases in between. The CDR3 consists of 14 residues. Germline loops: CDR1 SGHTA, CDR2 FQGNSA. This CDR3 is CATAGWGSLYEQYF. The CDR3, as DNA: TGTGCCACCGCGGGCTGGGGATCGCTCTACGAGCAGTACTTC.

V and J are TRBV7-9 and TRBJ1-5; TRBD1 matches at 7 bases. Germline V lookup: CDR1 SEHNR, CDR2 FQNEAQ (reference sequence). The J segment lost 3 bases and the V segment lost 5 bases, leaving 7 bases of the junction unmatched. There are 15 residues in the CDR3. The chain's CDR3 is CASSVWQGDNQPQHF. The DNA of the CDR3 is TGTGCCAGCAGCGTGTGGCAGGGGGACAATCAGCCCCAGCATTTT.

The V and J genes are TRBV29-1 and TRBJ1-2; D unclear. The CDR3 has 15 amino acids. Trimming took off 7 bases at V and 5 bases at J, with 23 bases between the two ends. Germline V gene data show CDR1 as SQVTM and CDR2 as ANQGSEA. CDR3 loop: CSARSSPGQAYGYTF. CDR3 DNA: TGCAGCGCCAGATCCAGTCCGGGTCAAGCTTATGGCTACACCTTC.

This chain joins TRBV9 and TRBJ2-7; TRBD2 matches 7 bases. From germline, CDR1 is SGDLS and CDR2 YYNGEE. With V trimmed by 0 bases and J by 4 bases, 4 bases remained unmatched. This CDR3 has 14 amino acids. As DNA, the CDR3 is TGTGCCAGCAGCGTAGGATCTAGCGGATACGAGCAGTACTTC. Translation: CASSVGSSGYEQYF.

The rearrangement links TRBV7-9 to TRBJ1-2; D is unresolved. Per the germline V gene, CDR1 is SEHNR and CDR2 is FQNEAQ (reference sequence). This CDR3 has 14 residues. V was trimmed by 4 bases and J by 0 bases, leaving 9 bases between them. The CDR3 DNA reads TGTGCCAGCAGCTACGGGGTCGCTAACTATGGCTACACCTTC. Protein: CASSYGVANYGYTF.

The genes are TRBV7-8 and TRBJ1-1, with 7 bases fitting TRBD1. V lost 4 bases to trimming and J lost 0 bases; unmatched junction nucleotides: 5. The CDR3 has 15 amino acids. From germline, CDR1 is SGHVS and CDR2 FQNEAQ. The CDR3 DNA sequence: TGTGCCAGCAGCTACTCGACAGGGATGAACACTGAAGCTTTCTTT. It is translated as CASSYSTGMNTEAFF.

The chain uses TRBV7-9 and TRBJ2-7, with 7 bases identical to TRBD2. V was clipped by 7 bases and J by 3 bases; unmatched bases: 6. CDR3 length: 13 residues. Germline CDR1 is SEHNR and CDR2 is FQNEAQ (reference sequence). CDR3 region: CASIEASGYEQYF. CDR3 nucleotide sequence: TGTGCCAGCATTGAGGCTAGCGGCTACGAGCAGTACTTC.

This rearrangement joins TRBV27 to TRBJ2-5, with D perhaps matching TRBD2 (5 bases). CDR1 is MNHEY, CDR2 SMNVEV, per germline (reference sequence). Deletions cut 7 bases from V and 7 bases from J, with 19 bases between. This CDR3 spans 14 amino acids. The CDR3 bases are TGTGCCAGCAACCCCAAAGCCGGGGATGGGACCCAGTACTTC. Translated: CASNPKAGDGTQYF.